This T cell receptor (beta chain) was sequenced during a study of T cell responses to AZD1222 COVID-19 vaccine. Study results and caveats: It should be noted that donors were predominantly white British and more often female, and clonal diversity was possibly underestimated. The study found vaccine-associated CD4 TCRs spanning spike, dominant at 160-218 and 743-854. Two AZD1222 administrations were followed by greater Spike-specific TCR breadth and depth.

The CDR3 contains 12 residues. The V gene lost 4 bases and the J gene lost 3 bases, with 7 bases spanning the gap. The method was immunoSEQ multiplex PCR; TCRdb's version includes in-frame clones alone and lacks a portion of them. The sample carries about 92,000 clones, 85% to 90% recorded once. About this clone itself: What it binds is not known.

The chain combines TRBV12-3 or TRBV12-4 with TRBJ2-7; D is undetermined. This specimen consisted of peripheral blood, obtained on day 0 of AZD1222 vaccination. This clonotype was sampled from an adult in good health. CDR3 DNA: TGTGCCAGCAGTTCCCCAGGCTACGAGCAGTACTTC. Translating gives CASSSPGYEQYF.